The 29 T cell receptor beta chains below come from one sample, sequenced in a study of long-term antiretroviral therapy in people with HIV. Running of the v3.0 immunoSEQ assay took place at survey level. Clones were sequenced by immunoSEQ multiplex PCR, and TCRdb holds only the in-frame ones, with some missing. The table shows 20,000 to 25,000 clones, with roughly 83% occurring only once. The sample was unsorted PBMCs, taken 1.2 years after starting antiretroviral therapy. Receptors were obtained from a woman between 40 and 50 years old with HIV.

This chain uses TRBV10-2 with TRBJ1-2, with a weak D call TRBD1 (6 bases). The V gene's germline CDR1 is WSHSY and CDR2 SAAADI. The CDR3 extends over 14 amino acids. V dropped 6 bases and J dropped 2 bases, with 13 bases sitting between them. This CDR3 reads CASSSGGRNYGYTF. CDR3 sequence (DNA): TGCGCCAGCAGCTCGGGGGGCAGAAACTATGGCTACACCTTC.

The genes are TRBV4-3 and TRBJ2-7; D gene unclear. V lost 0 bases and J 4 bases, leaving 7 bases between the germline ends. Germline assignment: CDR1 LGHNA and CDR2 YSLEER. The CDR3 loop spans 13 amino acids. The CDR3 spells CASSQDRVYEQYF. The CDR3 nucleotides read TGCGCCAGCAGCCAAGATAGGGTTTACGAGCAGTACTTC.

The chain recombines TRBV9 with TRBJ2-5; TRBD1 matches at 9 bases. Trimming at V came to 3 bases and at J to 4 bases, leaving 10 bases not matched to a gene. The CDR3 extends over 16 amino acids. The V gene's germline CDR1 is SGDLS and CDR2 YYNGEE. CDR3 residues: CASSARLQTGGETQYF. The CDR3 nucleotides are TGTGCCAGCAGCGCGAGACTCCAGACAGGGGGAGAGACCCAGTACTTC.

The chain combines TRBV5-4 with TRBJ2-5, with D perhaps matching TRBD1 (6 bases). This CDR3 contains 14 residues. Trimming took off 4 bases at V and 2 bases at J, with 12 bases between the two ends. The germline gives CDR1 SGHNT, CDR2 YYREEE (reference sequence). CDR3 nucleotides: TGTGCCAGCAGCCTGACTGGACAGCAAGAGACCCAGTACTTC. Its translation: CASSLTGQQETQYF.

Of note for this clone: This sample includes further DNA sequences coding for the same CDR3. This chain joins TRBV6-6 and TRBJ1-1; tentative D call: TRBD1 (5 bases). This CDR3 is built from 13 residues. Germline loops: CDR1 MNHNY, CDR2 SVGAGI (reference sequence). Trimming pared 3 bases from V and 6 bases from J, leaving 11 bases between. The CDR3, as DNA: TGTGCCAGCAGTTATGTCCAGGGCGCTGAAGCTTTCTTT. This translates into CASSYVQGAEAFF.

This sequence joins TRBV6-5 and TRBJ1-2, with D unresolved. Germline-derived CDR1 and CDR2 are MNHEY and SVGAGI. V shed 8 bases and J shed 0 bases, with 7 bases lying between them. The length of the CDR3 is 12 residues. The CDR3 DNA reads TGTGCCAGCGTCGGGACTAACTATGGCTACACCTTC. This gives the protein CASVGTNYGYTF.

The chain links TRBV7-9 to TRBJ1-1; D not resolved. The CDR3 runs to 13 residues. Per the germline V gene, CDR1 is SEHNR and CDR2 is FQNEAQ (reference sequence). The V gene lost 3 bases and the J gene lost 2 bases, with 7 bases spanning the gap. DNA of the CDR3: TGTGCCAGCAGCTTGTTCGGTAACACTGAAGCTTTCTTT. Amino acids: CASSLFGNTEAFF.

This clone was detected a few times. J is TRBJ2-1 and V is TRBV19; either TRBD1 or TRBD2 may supply D (6 bases each). Germline lookup yields CDR1 LNHDA and CDR2 SQIVND (reference sequence). V gave up 1 base and J gave up 3 bases, with 13 bases separating them. This CDR3 has 16 residues. The CDR3 nucleotides read TGTGCCAGTAGTATAGTTTTGGGGGGCGGCTACAATGAGCAGTTCTTC. Protein: CASSIVLGGGYNEQFF.

This chain joins TRBV5-1 and TRBJ1-5; tentatively, D is TRBD1 (6 bases). Germline assignment: CDR1 SGHRS and CDR2 YFSETQ. V lost 1 base to trimming and J lost 3 bases, with 14 bases between them. The CDR3 runs 16 residues. In nucleotides, the CDR3 is TGCGCCAGCAGCTTGAACCCGACAGGCCACAATCAGCCCCAGCATTTT. This codes for CASSLNPTGHNQPQHF.

The chain has TRBV6-5 and TRBJ2-7; TRBD2 aligns across 10 bases. V gave up 2 bases and J gave up 3 bases; unmatched junction bases: 4. CDR3 length equals 15 residues. CDR1 is MNHEY and CDR2 is SVGAGI in the germline V gene. The CDR3 DNA is TGTGCCAGCAGTTACCGACTAGCGGGTATCTACGAGCAGTACTTC. It specifies CASSYRLAGIYEQYF.

The chain has TRBV10-1 and TRBJ2-6; D remains unclear. V was trimmed by 4 bases and J by 0 bases, leaving 19 bases between them. This CDR3 has 19 residues. The germline gives CDR1 WNHNN, CDR2 SYGVQD (reference sequence). The CDR3 reads CASSAPKQKTPSGANVLTF. The CDR3 DNA sequence: TGCGCCAGCAGTGCACCAAAACAAAAGACACCCTCTGGGGCCAACGTCCTGACTTTC.

The chain has TRBV9 and TRBJ2-2; 11 nucleotides align to TRBD2. The CDR3 consists of 16 residues. Losses at the gene ends were 3 bases for V and 4 bases for J; bases not matched to a gene: 5. In germline, CDR1 is SGDLS, CDR2 YYNGEE. DNA of the CDR3: TGTGCCAGCAGCGCCGGGACTAGCGGAATCACCGGGGAGCTGTTTTTT. Translated: CASSAGTSGITGELFF.

This chain uses TRBV7-2 with TRBJ1-3; 8 nucleotides match TRBD1. This CDR3 region has 14 residues. Germline V lookup: CDR1 SGHTA, CDR2 FQGNSA. J gave up 9 bases and V 0 bases, and 4 bases lay outside the gene matches. The CDR3 here is CASSLATGDGTIYF. CDR3 DNA: TGTGCCAGCAGCTTAGCGACAGGGGACGGCACCATATATTTT. Together with reference TRBV7-2 and TRBJ1-3, the CDR3 gives the full variable domain: GAGVSQSPSNKVTEKGKDVELRCDPISGHTALYWYRQSLGQGLEFLIYFQGNSAPDKSGLPSDRFSAERTGGSVSTLTIQRTQQEDSAVYLCASSLATGDGTIYFGEGSWLTVV.

The V call is TRBV7-9, the J call TRBJ1-1; TRBD1 might be the D (6 bases). This CDR3 is 12 amino acids long. Germline V gives CDR1 SEHNR, CDR2 FQNEAQ (reference sequence). V lost 4 bases, J lost 5 bases, and 8 bases lay in between. As DNA, the CDR3 is TGTGCCAGCAGCTCAACAGGGACTGAAGCTTTCTTT. This sequence encodes CASSSTGTEAFF. The full variable domain, in which reference TRBV7-9 and TRBJ1-1 provide the parts outside the CDR3, is DTGVSQNPRHKITKRGQNVTFRCDPISEHNRLYWYRQTLGQGPEFLTYFQNEAQLEKSRLLSDRFSAERPKGSFSTLEIQRTEQGDSAMYLCASSSTGTEAFFGQGTRLTVV.

The chain uses TRBV10-3 and TRBJ1-3; TRBD1 matches 7 bases. Germline loops: CDR1 ENHRY, CDR2 SYGVKD. Trimming at V came to 6 bases and at J to 1 base, leaving 9 bases not matched to a gene. The CDR3 spans 16 residues. The CDR3 protein is CAIRDQGGSSGNTIYF. CDR3 nucleotide sequence: TGTGCCATCAGAGATCAAGGGGGCTCGTCTGGAAACACCATATATTTT.

This clone turned up a few times. In DNA, the CDR3 is TGCAGTGCTAAAAACGAGGGGGAGCAGTACTTC. Protein product: CSAKNEGEQYF. The chain combines TRBV20-1 with TRBJ2-7; D possibly uses TRBD1 or TRBD2 (5 bases each). V dropped 4 bases and J dropped 7 bases, with 11 bases sitting between them. Germline V gene data show CDR1 as DFQATT and CDR2 as SNEGSKA (reference sequence). This CDR3 is 11 amino acids long.

The chain links TRBV2 to TRBJ1-2, with TRBD1 as a possible D gene (5 bases). Germline loops: CDR1 SNHLY, CDR2 FYNNEI. The germline V and J ends were trimmed by 6 bases and 4 bases, with 21 bases remaining between them. CDR3 size: 16 residues. The CDR3 reads CASRGRRLGAGYGYTF. CDR3 sequence (DNA): TGTGCCAGCAGAGGAAGGAGGTTAGGGGCTGGCTATGGCTACACCTTC. Full variable domain (rest looked up from reference TRBV2 and TRBJ1-2): EPEVTQTPSHQVTQMGQEVILRCVPISNHLYFYWYRQILGQKVEFLVSFYNNEISEKSEIFDDQFSVERPDGSNFTLKIRSTKLEDSAMYFCASRGRRLGAGYGYTFGSGTRLTVV.

V and J are TRBV1 and TRBJ1-5; the table's D gene call, TRBD1, was not cross checked with the DNA. TRBV1 has pseudogene status. This CDR3 is built from 16 residues. The CDR3: CTSSHEGAGGRQPQHF. DNA for the CDR3: TGCACCAGCAGCCACGAGGGGGCAGGGGGCCGCCAGCCCCAGCATTTT.

V gene TRBV5-6 combines with J gene TRBJ2-1, with a tentative D call TRBD2 (6 bases). The CDR3 contains 13 residues. The germline V gene encodes CDR1 SGHDT and CDR2 YYEEEE. With 4 bases removed from V and 8 bases from J, the gap between germline ends came to 13 bases. The CDR3 DNA reads as TGTGCCAGCAGCGCCGGGGGAGGCGATGAGCAGTTCTTC. Translation gives CASSAGGGDEQFF. Filled out from reference TRBV5-6 and TRBJ2-1, the complete variable domain reads DAGVTQSPTHLIKTRGQQVTLRCSPKSGHDTVSWYQQALGQGPQFIFQYYEEEERQRGNFPDRFSGHQFPNYSSELNVNALLLGDSALYLCASSAGGGDEQFFGPGTRLTVL.

J is TRBJ2-1 and V is TRBV28; TRBD1 matches 8 bases. The germline gives CDR1 MDHEN, CDR2 SYDVKM. CDR3 size: 15 residues. V shed 6 bases and J 1 base; nucleotides not matched to a gene: 5. CDR3 sequence (DNA): TGTGCCAGCAGACCGGGACAGGTTTCCTACAATGAGCAGTTCTTC. It yields the protein CASRPGQVSYNEQFF.

This sequence joins TRBV5-1 and TRBJ2-1; D is perhaps TRBD1 or TRBD2 (5 bases each). Deletions cut 0 bases from V and 5 bases from J, with 9 bases between. Germline-derived CDR1 and CDR2 are SGHRS and YFSETQ. This CDR3 is built from 14 residues. This CDR3 is CASSLAGTHNEQFF. The CDR3 DNA is TGCGCCAGCAGCTTGGCAGGGACCCACAATGAGCAGTTCTTC. The variable domain in full, with the rest retrieved from reference TRBV5-1 and TRBJ2-1, is KAGVTQTPRYLIKTRGQQVTLSCSPISGHRSVSWYQQTPGQGLQFLFEYFSETQRNKGNFPGRFSGRQFSNSRSEMNVSTLELGDSALYLCASSLAGTHNEQFFGPGTRLTVL.

The chain employs TRBV10-3 and TRBJ2-7; D unclear. This CDR3 comprises 14 residues. The germline CDR1 and CDR2 sequences are ENHRY and SYGVKD. V lost 2 bases to trimming and J lost 0 bases, with 8 bases between them. The CDR3 sequence: CAISEVESSYEQYF. In DNA, the CDR3 is TGTGCCATCAGTGAGGTTGAGAGCTCCTACGAGCAGTACTTC.

CDR3 nucleotides: TGTGCCAGCAGCGGACTAGCGGGAGTTAGGGAGCAGTACTTC. It translates to CASSGLAGVREQYF. J is TRBJ2-7 and V is TRBV7-9; 13 positions match TRBD2. The CDR3 is 14 residues long. The V and J ends lost 5 bases and 7 bases, in that order; junction bases with no gene match: 5. Germline CDR1 reads SEHNR; CDR2 reads FQNEAQ (reference sequence).

This sequence joins TRBV6-5 and TRBJ2-7, with no clear D. Trimming took off 3 bases at V and 4 bases at J, with 13 bases between the two ends. Germline V CDR1 and CDR2: MNHEY, SVGAGI. This CDR3 spans 14 amino acids. The CDR3 bases are TGTGCCAGCAGTTATCATGAAAGTGATTACGAGCAGTACTTC. Translation gives CASSYHESDYEQYF.

This chain connects TRBV12-5 to TRBJ2-1, with D tentatively TRBD1 (6 bases). Germline values: CDR1 LGHNT, CDR2 FRNRAP. CDR3 length equals 14 residues. Between the trimmed V and J ends, which lost 4 bases and 1 base, there was a span of 8 bases. The CDR3 DNA is TGTGCTAGTGGTTCAGGGGAATCCTACAATGAGCAGTTCTTC. Translated, it gives CASGSGESYNEQFF.

The chain has TRBV6-6 and TRBJ1-1, with D unclear. The germline V gene has CDR1 MNHNY and CDR2 SVGAGI (reference sequence). V lost 2 bases to trimming and J lost 1 base, with 8 bases between them. The CDR3 is 14 residues long. CDR3: CASSYRRENTEAFF. The CDR3 DNA reads TGTGCCAGCAGTTACCGACGAGAGAACACTGAAGCTTTCTTT.

The chain uses TRBV29-1 and TRBJ2-3, with D unclear. CDR3 length: 18 amino acids. V was shortened by 1 base and J by 4 bases, with 24 bases between the two germline ends. Germline V CDR1 and CDR2: SQVTM, ANQGSEA. The CDR3 coding sequence is TGCAGCGTTGAAGTGTATAGGAGTGGAACAGAGGAACCAGATACGCAGTATTTT. Its translation: CSVEVYRSGTEEPDTQYF.

The V gene is TRBV10-3, the J gene TRBJ2-7, with 8 bases identical to TRBD1. CDR1 and CDR2 (germline): ENHRY, SYGVKD. V shed 4 bases, J shed 3 bases, and the junction held 11 bases outside the gene matches. The CDR3 is made up of 16 amino acids. The CDR3 DNA reads as TGTGCCATCAGTGCGCTGACAGGGGCCAAGTTCTACGAGCAGTACTTC. The encoded protein is CAISALTGAKFYEQYF.

The sample holds one count of this clone. The chain's CDR3 is CASSLDSGAYAGELFF. The CDR3 DNA is TGTGCCAGCAGCTTAGATAGCGGGGCTTACGCCGGGGAGCTGTTTTTT. The rearrangement joins TRBV7-7 to TRBJ2-2; 8 bases line up with TRBD2. The J segment lost 6 bases and the V segment lost 1 base, leaving 7 bases of the junction unmatched. This CDR3 is built from 16 residues. The germline V gene has CDR1 SSHAT and CDR2 FNYEAQ (reference sequence).